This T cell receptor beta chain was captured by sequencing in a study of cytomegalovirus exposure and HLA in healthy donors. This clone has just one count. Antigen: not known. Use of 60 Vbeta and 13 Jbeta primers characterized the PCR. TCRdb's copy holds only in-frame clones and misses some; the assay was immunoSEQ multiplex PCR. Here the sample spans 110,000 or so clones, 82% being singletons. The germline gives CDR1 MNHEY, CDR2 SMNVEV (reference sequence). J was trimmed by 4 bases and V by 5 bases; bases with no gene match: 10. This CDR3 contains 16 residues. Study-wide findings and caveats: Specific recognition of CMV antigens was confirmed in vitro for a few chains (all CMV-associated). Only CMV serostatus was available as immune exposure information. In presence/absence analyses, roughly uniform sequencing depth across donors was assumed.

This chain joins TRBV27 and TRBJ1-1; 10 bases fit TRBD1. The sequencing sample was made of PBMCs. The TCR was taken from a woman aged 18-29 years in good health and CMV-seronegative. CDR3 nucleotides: TGTGCCAGCAGTCTAGACAGGGGGCGGAGTAGCACTGAAGCTTTCTTT. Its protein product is CASSLDRGRSSTEAFF.